This T cell receptor beta chain was captured in a study of regulatory T cells in long-lasting Graves disease. Investigators prepared the TCR beta libraries by applying iRepertoire HTBI primers and Arm-PCR of CDR3 regions. One entry per CDR3 protein results from TCRdb running MiXCR on the multiplex PCR reads. Among more than 650,000 distinct CDR3 sequences listed, around 32% were seen once. The ends were cut back, 4 bases at V and 6 bases at J, with 19 bases in the middle. The germline V gene has CDR1 MDHEN and CDR2 SYDVKM. This CDR3 has 16 amino acids. Time point in this sample: persistent/refractory GD, antithyroid drugs over 5 years with positive TRAb. TCR sequences were obtained from RNA taken from PBMCs.

This chain connects TRBV28 to TRBJ1-5; D may be TRBD1 (6 bases). The sequence was obtained from a female donor with Graves disease. Sample: peripheral blood mononuclear cells (PBMCs), taken when the disease was refractory, from a patient treated with antithyroid drugs. The CDR3 nucleotides read TGTGCCAGCAGTTATAAAACAGGGACCCGTCTTCAGCCCCAGCATTTT. It is translated as CASSYKTGTRLQPQHF.